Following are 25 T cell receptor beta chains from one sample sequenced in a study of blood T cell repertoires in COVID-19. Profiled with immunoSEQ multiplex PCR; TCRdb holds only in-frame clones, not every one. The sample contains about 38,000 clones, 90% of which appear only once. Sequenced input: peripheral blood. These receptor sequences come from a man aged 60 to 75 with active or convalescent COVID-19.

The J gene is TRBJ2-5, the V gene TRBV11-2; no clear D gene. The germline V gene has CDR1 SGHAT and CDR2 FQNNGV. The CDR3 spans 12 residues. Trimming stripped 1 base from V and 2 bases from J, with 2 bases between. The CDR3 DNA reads TGTGCCAGCAGCTTAGTACAAGAGACCCAGTACTTC. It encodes CASSLVQETQYF.

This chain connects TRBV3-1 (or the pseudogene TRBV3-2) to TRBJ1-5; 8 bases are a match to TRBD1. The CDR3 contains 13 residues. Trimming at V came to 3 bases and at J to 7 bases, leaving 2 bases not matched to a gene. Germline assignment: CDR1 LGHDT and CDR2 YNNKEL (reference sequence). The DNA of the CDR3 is TGTGCCAGCAGCCAGGGGGACAGGCAGCCCCAGCATTTT. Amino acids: CASSQGDRQPQHF.

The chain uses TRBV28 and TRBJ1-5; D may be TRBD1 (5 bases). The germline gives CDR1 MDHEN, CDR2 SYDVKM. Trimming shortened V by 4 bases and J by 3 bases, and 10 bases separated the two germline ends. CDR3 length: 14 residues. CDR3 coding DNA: TGTGCCAGCAGTTCCGACAGCCTCAATCAGCCCCAGCATTTT. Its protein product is CASSSDSLNQPQHF.

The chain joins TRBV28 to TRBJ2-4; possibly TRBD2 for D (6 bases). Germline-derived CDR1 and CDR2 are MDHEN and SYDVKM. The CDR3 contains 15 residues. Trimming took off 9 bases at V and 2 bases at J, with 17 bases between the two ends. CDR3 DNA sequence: TGTGCCAGTCGGGGGATTTTGGTAACCAAAAACATTCAGTACTTC. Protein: CASRGILVTKNIQYF.

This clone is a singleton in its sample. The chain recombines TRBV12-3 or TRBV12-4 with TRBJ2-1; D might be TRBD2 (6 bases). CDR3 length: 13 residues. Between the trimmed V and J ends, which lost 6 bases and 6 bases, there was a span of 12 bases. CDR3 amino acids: CASSPTRSNEQFF. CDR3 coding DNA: TGTGCCAGCAGCCCGACTAGGAGCAATGAGCAGTTCTTC.

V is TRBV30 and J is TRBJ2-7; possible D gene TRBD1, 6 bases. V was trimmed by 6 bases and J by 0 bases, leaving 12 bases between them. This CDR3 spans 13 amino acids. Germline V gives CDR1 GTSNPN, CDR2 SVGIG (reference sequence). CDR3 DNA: TGTGCCTGCACAAAAGGGGGCTCCTACGAGCAGTACTTC. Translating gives CACTKGGSYEQYF. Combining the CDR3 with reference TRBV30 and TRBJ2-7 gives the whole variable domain SQTIHQWPATLVQPVGSPLSLECTVEGTSNPNLYWYRQAAGRGLQLLFYSVGIGQISSEVPQNLSASRPQDRQFILSSKKLLLSDSGFYLCACTKGGSYEQYFGPGTRLTVT.

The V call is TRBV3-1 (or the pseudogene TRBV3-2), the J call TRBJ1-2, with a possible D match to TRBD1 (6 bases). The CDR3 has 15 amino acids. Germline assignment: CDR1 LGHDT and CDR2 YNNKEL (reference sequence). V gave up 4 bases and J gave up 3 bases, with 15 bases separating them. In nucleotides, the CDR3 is TGTGCCAGCAGCCGCGGACAGATATCATACTATGGCTACACCTTC. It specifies CASSRGQISYYGYTF.

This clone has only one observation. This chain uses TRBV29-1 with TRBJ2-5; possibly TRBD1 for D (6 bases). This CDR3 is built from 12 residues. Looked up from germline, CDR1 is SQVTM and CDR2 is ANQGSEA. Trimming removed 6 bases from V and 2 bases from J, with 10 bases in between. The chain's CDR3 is CSVVRGQETQYF. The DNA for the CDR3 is TGCAGCGTCGTCAGGGGACAAGAGACCCAGTACTTC. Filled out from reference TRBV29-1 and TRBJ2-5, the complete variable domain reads SAVISQKPSRDICQRGTSLTIQCQVDSQVTMMFWYRQQPGQSLTLIATANQGSEATYESGFVIDKFPISRPNLTFSTLTVSNMSPEDSSIYLCSVVRGQETQYFGPGTRLLVL.

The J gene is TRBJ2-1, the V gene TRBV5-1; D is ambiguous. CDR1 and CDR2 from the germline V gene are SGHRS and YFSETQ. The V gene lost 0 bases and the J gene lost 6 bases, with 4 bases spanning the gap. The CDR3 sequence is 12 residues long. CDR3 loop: CASSLGGNEQFF. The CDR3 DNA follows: TGCGCCAGCAGCTTGGGAGGCAATGAGCAGTTCTTC.

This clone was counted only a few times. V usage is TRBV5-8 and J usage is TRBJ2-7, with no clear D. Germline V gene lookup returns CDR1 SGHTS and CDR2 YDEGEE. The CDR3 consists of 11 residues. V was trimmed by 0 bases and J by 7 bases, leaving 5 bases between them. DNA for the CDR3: TGTGCCAGCAGCTTGGGTATTGAGCAGTACTTC. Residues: CASSLGIEQYF. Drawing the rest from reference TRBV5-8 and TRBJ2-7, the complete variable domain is EAGVTQSPTHLIKTRGQQATLRCSPISGHTSVYWYQQALGLGLQFLLWYDEGEERNRGNFPPRFSGRQFPNYSSELNVNALELEDSALYLCASSLGIEQYFGPGTRLTVT.

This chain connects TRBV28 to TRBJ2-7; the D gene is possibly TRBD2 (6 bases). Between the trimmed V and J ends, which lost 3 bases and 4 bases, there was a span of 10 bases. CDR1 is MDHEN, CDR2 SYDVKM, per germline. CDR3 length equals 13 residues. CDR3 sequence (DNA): TGTGCCAGCAGTTTGGTCGCGGGATACGAGCAGTACTTC. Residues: CASSLVAGYEQYF.

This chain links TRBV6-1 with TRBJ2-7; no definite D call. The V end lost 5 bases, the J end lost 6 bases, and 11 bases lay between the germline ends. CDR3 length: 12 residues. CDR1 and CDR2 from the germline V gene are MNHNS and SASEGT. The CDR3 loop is CASSPSLSEQYF. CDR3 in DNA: TGTGCCAGCAGTCCCTCCCTCTCCGAGCAGTACTTC.

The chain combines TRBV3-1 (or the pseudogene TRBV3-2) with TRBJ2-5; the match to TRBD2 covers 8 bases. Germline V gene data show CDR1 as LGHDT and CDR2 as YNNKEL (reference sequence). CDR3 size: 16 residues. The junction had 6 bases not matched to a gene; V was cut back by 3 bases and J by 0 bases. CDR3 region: CASSHTTSGYQETQYF. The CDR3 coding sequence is TGTGCCAGCAGCCATACTACTAGCGGTTACCAAGAGACCCAGTACTTC.

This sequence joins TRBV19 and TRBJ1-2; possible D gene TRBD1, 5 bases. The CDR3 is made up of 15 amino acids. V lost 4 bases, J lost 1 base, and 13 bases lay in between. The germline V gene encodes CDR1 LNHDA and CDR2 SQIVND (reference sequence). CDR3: CASSTDSIFNYGYTF. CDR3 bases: TGTGCCAGTAGTACCGACAGTATTTTTAACTATGGCTACACCTTC.

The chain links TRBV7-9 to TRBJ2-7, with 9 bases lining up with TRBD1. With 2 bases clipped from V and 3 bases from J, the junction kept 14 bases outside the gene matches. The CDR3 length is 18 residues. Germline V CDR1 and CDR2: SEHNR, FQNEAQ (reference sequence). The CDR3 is CASSLRVSADRGIYEQYF. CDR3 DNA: TGTGCCAGCAGCTTACGGGTTTCAGCGGACAGGGGAATCTACGAGCAGTACTTC.

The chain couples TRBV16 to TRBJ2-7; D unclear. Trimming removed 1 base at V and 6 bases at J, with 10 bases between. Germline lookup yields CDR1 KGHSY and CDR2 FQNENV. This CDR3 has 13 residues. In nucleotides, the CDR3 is TGTGCCAGCAGCCAATGGGCCGTTTTCGAGCAGTACTTC. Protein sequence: CASSQWAVFEQYF.

The CDR3: CATSGGGGVALHF. The CDR3 DNA reads as TGTGCCACCAGCGGGGGAGGCGGCGTTGCCCTCCACTTT. The V call is TRBV15, the J call TRBJ1-6, with a weak D call TRBD1 (5 bases). The CDR3 has 13 amino acids. Trimming shortened V by 5 bases and J by 14 bases, and 16 bases separated the two germline ends. The germline V gene has CDR1 LNHNV and CDR2 YYDKDF (reference sequence).

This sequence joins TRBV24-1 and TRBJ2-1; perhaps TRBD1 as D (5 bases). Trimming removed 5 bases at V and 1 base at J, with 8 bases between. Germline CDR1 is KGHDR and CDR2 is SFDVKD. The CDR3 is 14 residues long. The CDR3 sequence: CATSVDRSYNEQFF. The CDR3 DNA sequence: TGTGCCACCAGTGTCGACAGATCCTACAATGAGCAGTTCTTC.

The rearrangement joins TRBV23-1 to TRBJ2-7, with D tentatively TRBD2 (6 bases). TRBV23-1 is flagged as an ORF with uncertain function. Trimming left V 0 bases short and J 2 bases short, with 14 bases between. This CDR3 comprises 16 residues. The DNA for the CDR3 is TGCGCCAGCAGTCAATCGAACGGGCGACTAGCCTACGAGCAGTACTTC. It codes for CASSQSNGRLAYEQYF.

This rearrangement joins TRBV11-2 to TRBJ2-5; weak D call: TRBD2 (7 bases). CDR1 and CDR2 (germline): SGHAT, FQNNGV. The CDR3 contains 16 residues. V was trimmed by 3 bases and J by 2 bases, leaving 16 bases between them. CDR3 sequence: CASSFGTGRGQETQYF. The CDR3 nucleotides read TGTGCCAGCAGCTTCGGAACAGGGAGGGGTCAAGAGACCCAGTACTTC.

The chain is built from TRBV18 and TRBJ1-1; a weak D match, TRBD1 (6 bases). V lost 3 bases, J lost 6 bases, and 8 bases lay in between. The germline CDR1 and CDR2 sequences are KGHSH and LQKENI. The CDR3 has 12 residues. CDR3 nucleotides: TGTGCCAGCTCACCGGACAGCCCTGAAGCTTTCTTT. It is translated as CASSPDSPEAFF.

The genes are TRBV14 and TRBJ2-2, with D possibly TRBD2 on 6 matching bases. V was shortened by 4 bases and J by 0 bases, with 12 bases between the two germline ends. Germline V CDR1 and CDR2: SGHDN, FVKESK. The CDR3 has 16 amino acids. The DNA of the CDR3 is TGTGCCAGCAGCCCCCGGGGCGGGGCGAACACCGGGGAGCTGTTTTTT. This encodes CASSPRGGANTGELFF.

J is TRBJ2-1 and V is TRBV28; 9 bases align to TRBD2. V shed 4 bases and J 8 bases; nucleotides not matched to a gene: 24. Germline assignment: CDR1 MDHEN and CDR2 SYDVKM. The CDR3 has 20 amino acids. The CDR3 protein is CASSSTGSGLAGASLDEQFF. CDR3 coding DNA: TGTGCCAGCAGTTCAACAGGTTCGGGATTAGCGGGAGCCTCGTTGGATGAGCAGTTCTTC.

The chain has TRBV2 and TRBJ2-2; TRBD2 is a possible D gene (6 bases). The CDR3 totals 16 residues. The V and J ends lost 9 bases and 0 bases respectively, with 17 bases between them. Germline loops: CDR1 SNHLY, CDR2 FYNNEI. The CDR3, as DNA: TGTGCCAGTAGGAGAGGTAGGACTACGAACACCGGGGAGCTGTTTTTT. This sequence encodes CASRRGRTTNTGELFF.

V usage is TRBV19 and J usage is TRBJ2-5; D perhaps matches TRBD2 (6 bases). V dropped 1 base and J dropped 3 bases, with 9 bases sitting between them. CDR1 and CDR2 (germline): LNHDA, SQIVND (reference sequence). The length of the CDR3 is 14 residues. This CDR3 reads CASSIVGGKETQYF. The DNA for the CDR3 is TGTGCCAGTAGTATAGTGGGAGGAAAAGAGACCCAGTACTTC.